These 13 T cell receptor beta chains were all obtained from the same sample, sequenced in a study of cytomegalovirus exposure and HLA in healthy donors. In the PCR, 60 Vbeta and 13 Jbeta primers were used. This table comes from immunoSEQ multiplex PCR, and its TCRdb copy is limited to in-frame clones, with some not included. Of some 120,000 clones detected, roughly 71% appear once; the ten largest clones hold roughly 4%. Material for sequencing was PBMCs. The receptors originated from a woman aged 45-60 years in good health and CMV-seropositive.

The chain recombines TRBV19 with TRBJ2-1; tentative D call: TRBD1 (6 bases). The CDR3 has 12 residues. Per the germline V gene, CDR1 is LNHDA and CDR2 is SQIVND (reference sequence). The V and J ends lost 7 bases and 5 bases respectively, with 9 bases between them. CDR3 DNA sequence: TGTGCCAGTACCTGGGACAACAATGAGCAGTTCTTC. It translates to CASTWDNNEQFF.

The chain has TRBV30 and TRBJ1-3; weak D call: TRBD1 (6 bases). The V end was cut by 2 bases, the J end by 4 bases, with 12 bases between. CDR3 length: 14 residues. Germline CDR1 reads GTSNPN; CDR2 reads SVGIG (reference sequence). The CDR3 nucleotides read TGTGCCTGGAGTCCACAGGGATCGGGAAACACCATATATTTT. Residues: CAWSPQGSGNTIYF. Drawing the rest from reference TRBV30 and TRBJ1-3, the complete variable domain is SQTIHQWPATLVQPVGSPLSLECTVEGTSNPNLYWYRQAAGRGLQLLFYSVGIGQISSEVPQNLSASRPQDRQFILSSKKLLLSDSGFYLCAWSPQGSGNTIYFGEGSWLTVV.

The rearrangement uses TRBV12-5 and TRBJ2-3, with 9 bases identical to TRBD2. CDR3 size: 19 residues. J was trimmed by 1 base and V by 0 bases; bases with no gene match: 11. Germline lookup yields CDR1 LGHNT and CDR2 FRNRAP. CDR3 in amino acids: CASGLVLGGGAYRTDTQYF. DNA of the CDR3: TGTGCTAGTGGTTTGGTACTTGGCGGGGGGGCTTATCGCACAGATACGCAGTATTTT. The full variable domain, in which reference TRBV12-5 and TRBJ2-3 provide the parts outside the CDR3, is DARVTQTPRHKVTEMGQEVTMRCQPILGHNTVFWYRQTMMQGLELLAYFRNRAPLDDSGMPKDRFSAEMPDATLATLKIQPSEPRDSAVYFCASGLVLGGGAYRTDTQYFGPGTRLTVL.

V is TRBV30 and J is TRBJ2-3; 8 bases are shared with TRBD2. Trimming took 0 bases from V and 7 from J; bases not matched to a gene: 9. The CDR3 consists of 15 residues. The germline CDR1 and CDR2 sequences are GTSNPN and SVGIG (reference sequence). CDR3 region: CAWSVIGGAGNTQYF. CDR3 nucleotides: TGTGCCTGGAGTGTAATCGGGGGGGCCGGCAATACGCAGTATTTT.

This clone was counted a few times. The chain links TRBV5-8 to TRBJ2-1; D is ambiguous. Trimming took off 0 bases at V and 7 bases at J, with 5 bases between the two ends. Germline CDR1 reads SGHTS; CDR2 reads YDEGEE. The CDR3 contains 12 residues. The CDR3 here is CASSLVENEQFF. The CDR3 DNA reads as TGTGCCAGCAGCTTGGTGGAGAATGAGCAGTTCTTC.

The chain joins TRBV5-6 to TRBJ1-5; a possible D gene is TRBD1 (5 bases). The germline gives CDR1 SGHDT, CDR2 YYEEEE. The CDR3 consists of 14 residues. Trimming stripped 4 bases from V and 6 bases from J, with 14 bases between. The CDR3 spells CASSRGGWGQPQHF. CDR3 DNA sequence: TGTGCCAGCAGCCGGGGGGGGTGGGGTCAGCCCCAGCATTTT.

The chain couples TRBV11-1 to TRBJ2-7; 11 nucleotides match TRBD1. The CDR3 is 13 amino acids. The germline gives CDR1 SGHAT, CDR2 FQDESV (reference sequence). V lost 5 bases to trimming and J lost 7 bases; unmatched junction nucleotides: 4. The CDR3 protein is CASSQDRGREQYF. In nucleotides, the CDR3 is TGTGCCAGCAGCCAGGACAGGGGGCGAGAGCAGTACTTC.

The CDR3, as DNA: TGTGCCACCAGCAGAGATCGCGCGGTAGCCAAAAACATTCAGTACTTC. The encoded protein is CATSRDRAVAKNIQYF. This chain joins TRBV15 and TRBJ2-4, with D hard to call. The CDR3 length is 16 residues. Germline CDR1 reads LNHNV; CDR2 reads YYDKDF (reference sequence). V lost 0 bases and J lost 0, with 9 bases in between.

V usage is TRBV5-1 and J usage is TRBJ2-5; TRBD1 might be the D (6 bases). V lost 4 bases and J 2 bases, leaving 12 bases between the germline ends. This CDR3 region has 14 residues. Germline V CDR1 and CDR2: SGHRS, YFSETQ. The CDR3 spells CASSTTGPQETQYF. CDR3 nucleotides: TGCGCCAGCAGCACTACAGGGCCTCAAGAGACCCAGTACTTC.

This chain uses TRBV7-3 with TRBJ2-2; 10 bases match TRBD1. The CDR3 has 15 amino acids. Per the germline V gene, CDR1 is SGHTA and CDR2 is FQGTGA. The ends lost 6 bases at V and 6 bases at J; junction bases unmatched: 7. CDR3 amino acids: CASRPTGGQPGELFF. CDR3 nucleotide sequence: TGTGCCAGCAGACCGACAGGGGGCCAACCCGGGGAGCTGTTTTTT.

Here the CDR3 DNA reads TGTGCCAGCAGCGCCGGACTAGCGGGGGGAATTCAGTACTTC. The encoded protein is CASSAGLAGGIQYF. This chain links TRBV9 with TRBJ2-4; TRBD2 matches 14 bases. The junction had 3 bases not matched to a gene; V was cut back by 3 bases and J by 10 bases. This CDR3 contains 14 residues. CDR1 SGDLS and CDR2 YYNGEE come from the germline V gene.

This clone has just one count. The chain combines TRBV19 with TRBJ2-1; TRBD2 matches at 14 bases. In germline, CDR1 is LNHDA, CDR2 SQIVND (reference sequence). The CDR3 totals 18 residues. J was trimmed by 0 bases and V by 8 bases; bases with no gene match: 9. The CDR3 reads CASGSGLAGGRSYNEQFF. The CDR3 DNA reads as TGTGCCAGTGGTTCTGGACTAGCGGGGGGTCGCTCCTACAATGAGCAGTTCTTC. Supplemented by reference TRBV19 and TRBJ2-1, the full variable domain reads DGGITQSPKYLFRKEGQNVTLSCEQNLNHDAMYWYRQDPGQGLRLIYYSQIVNDFQKGDIAEGYSVSREKKESFPLTVTSAQKNPTAFYLCASGSGLAGGRSYNEQFFGPGTRLTVL.

The chain uses TRBV5-8 and TRBJ1-5; 10 bases are a match to TRBD1. Losses at the gene ends were 0 bases for V and 11 bases for J; bases not matched to a gene: 8. CDR3 size: 15 residues. Germline V CDR1 and CDR2: SGHTS, YDEGEE. CDR3 bases: TGTGCCAGCAGCTTGGAGCGGGGGACAGGGGTTGCCCAGCATTTT. Translating it yields CASSLERGTGVAQHF.